The rows below give T cell receptor beta chains drawn from one sample of a study of blood T cell repertoires in COVID-19. TCRdb keeps only in-frame clones here, not all; method: immunoSEQ multiplex PCR. The table shows some 300,000 clones, with roughly 88% occurring only once. Sequenced input: peripheral blood. The receptors shown here come from a woman aged 25 to 39 who had recovered from COVID-19. Each CDR3 is given with its conserved first and last residue. Each record gives: V gene, D gene, J gene, CDR3 protein, CDR3 DNA. D genes are given only for firm matches.

>TRBV2|-|TRBJ1-1
CASRKGGVYTEAFF
TGTGCCAGCAGGAAGGGAGGGGTTTACACTGAAGCTTTCTTT
>TRBV29-1|-|TRBJ2-1
CSARGGYEQFF
TGCAGCGCCCGAGGCGGATACGAGCAGTTCTTC
>TRBV6-1|-|TRBJ2-7
CASSEPKGPPGSYEQYF
TGTGCCAGCAGTGAACCAAAGGGCCCCCCGGGGTCCTACGAGCAGTACTTC
>TRBV5-1|-|TRBJ2-7
CASSLEWQNPYEQYF
TGCGCCAGCAGCTTGGAATGGCAGAATCCCTACGAGCAGTACTTC
>TRBV3-1/TRBV3-2|TRBD1|TRBJ1-1
CASSQEAGGTEAFF
TGTGCCAGCAGCCAAGAGGCAGGGGGCACTGAAGCTTTCTTT
>TRBV2|-|TRBJ1-2
CASAMGRRFYGYTF
TGTGCCAGCGCGATGGGGCGGCGCTTCTATGGCTACACCTTC
>TRBV27|TRBD1|TRBJ1-2
CASSAQGRYYGYTF
TGTGCCAGCAGTGCACAGGGGCGGTACTATGGCTACACCTTC
>TRBV5-1|TRBD1|TRBJ1-2
CASSWGTGGDGYTF
TGCGCCAGCAGCTGGGGGACAGGGGGTGATGGCTACACCTTC
>TRBV24-1|-|TRBJ2-3
CATRSGGDTQYF
TGTGCCACCAGATCGGGTGGGGATACGCAGTATTTT
>TRBV5-5|-|TRBJ2-7
CASSLEWGSYEQYF
TGTGCCAGCAGCTTGGAATGGGGCAGCTACGAGCAGTACTTC
>TRBV7-9|-|TRBJ2-7
CASSYPRGYEQYF
TGTGCCAGCAGCTACCCCCGGGGGTACGAGCAGTACTTC
>TRBV30|-|TRBJ1-5
CAWSDANQPQHF
TGTGCCTGGAGTGATGCGAATCAGCCCCAGCATTTT
>TRBV4-2|-|TRBJ2-7
CASSQGQVSYEQYF
TGTGCCAGCAGCCAAGGACAGGTGTCCTACGAGCAGTACTTC
>TRBV5-4|TRBD1|TRBJ2-1
CASSEALQGSYNEQFF
TGTGCCAGCAGCGAAGCTTTACAGGGGTCCTACAATGAGCAGTTCTTC
>TRBV29-1|-|TRBJ1-1
CSVTQVGTEAFF
TGCAGCGTGACACAGGTGGGCACTGAAGCTTTCTTT
>TRBV6-1|-|TRBJ1-4
CASSEDRDWEKLFF
TGTGCCAGCAGTGAGGACAGAGATTGGGAAAAACTGTTTTTT